The clone carrying this T cell receptor beta chain was seen more than once but under ten times. Its matching antigen is unknown. TCRdb re-analysed the reads in MiXCR, keeping a single row per CDR3 protein. The data hold hundreds of thousands of distinct CDR3 sequences, with around a third observed a single time. The source of the sample is a study of T cell repertoires in cytomegalovirus infection. As for the study in general: Recently identified HLA-C-restricted CMV epitopes were among the peptides used.

CDR1 is SEHNR, CDR2 FQNEAQ, per germline (reference sequence). V was trimmed by 8 bases and J by 5 bases, leaving 15 bases between them. The CDR3 has 14 amino acids. The material sequenced was cultured CD8+ T cells from PBMCs, taken from culture after CMV antigen stimulation. The sequence came from a human donor in good health (CMV status not recorded). Some clones in this sample may be carry-over from other donors' samples. J is TRBJ1-4 and V is TRBV7-9, with D perhaps matching TRBD1 (5 bases). The CDR3 spells CASWKEGRNEKLFF. The CDR3 DNA reads TGTGCCAGCTGGAAGGAGGGGCGCAATGAAAAACTGTTTTTT.